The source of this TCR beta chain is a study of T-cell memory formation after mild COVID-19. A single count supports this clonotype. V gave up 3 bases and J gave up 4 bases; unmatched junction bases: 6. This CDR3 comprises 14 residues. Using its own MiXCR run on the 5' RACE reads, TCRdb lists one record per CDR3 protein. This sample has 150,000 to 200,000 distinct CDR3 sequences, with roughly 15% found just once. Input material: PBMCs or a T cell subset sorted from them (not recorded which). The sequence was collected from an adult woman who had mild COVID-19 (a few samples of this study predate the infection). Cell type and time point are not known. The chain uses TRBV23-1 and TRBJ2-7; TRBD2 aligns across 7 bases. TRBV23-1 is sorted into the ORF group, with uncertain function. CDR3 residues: CASSQPLGRYEQYF. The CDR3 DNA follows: TGCGCCAGCAGTCAGCCACTCGGGAGGTACGAGCAGTACTTC.